A selection of T cell receptor beta chains follows, all from one sample in a study of identical twins. TCRdb processed the 5' RACE reads anew with MiXCR; each CDR3 protein has one entry. This sample carries 1.5 million to 2 million distinct CDR3 sequences, about 32% of them seen once, and the ten largest clones take about 0.25%. Material for sequencing was cord blood. These receptors originate from a newborn girl in good health. CDR3s include the opening cysteine and the closing phenylalanine or tryptophan. Fields, in order: D gene, V gene, clone size, J gene, CDR3 protein, CDR3 DNA. The D gene is left open where the match is weak. For some rows the clone size is stated as once, few or many, or as a class when expanded; others skip it.

d_gene: .
v_gene: TRBV27
abundance: few
j_gene: TRBJ1-6
CDR3aa: CASSLWGPGKRISPLHF
CDR3nt: TGTGCCAGCAGTTTATGGGGACCGGGAAAGAGAATTTCACCCCTCCACTTT

d_gene: .
v_gene: TRBV5-1
abundance: .
j_gene: TRBJ1-2
CDR3aa: CASSGPGSHEQYFGPGEEYGYTF
CDR3nt: .

d_gene: .
v_gene: TRBV29-1
abundance: .
j_gene: TRBJ2-2
CDR3aa: CSVGSGPNTGELFF
CDR3nt: TGCAGCGTTGGCTCAGGGCCGAACACCGGGGAGCTGTTTTTT

d_gene: .
v_gene: TRBV12-3/TRBV12-4
abundance: .
j_gene: TRBJ1-1
CDR3aa: CASSIWDTEAFF
CDR3nt: TGTGCCAGCAGTATTTGGGACACTGAAGCTTTCTTT

d_gene: .
v_gene: TRBV6-6
abundance: .
j_gene: TRBJ2-7
CDR3aa: CASSSYERSSYEQYF
CDR3nt: TGTGCCAGCAGTTCCTACGAGCGGAGCTCCTACGAGCAGTACTTC

d_gene: .
v_gene: TRBV3-1
abundance: .
j_gene: TRBJ2-1
CDR3aa: CASSQVLRGTTYQETQFF
CDR3nt: TGTGCCAGCAGCCAAGTTTTGCGGGGGACAACGTACCAAGAGACCCAGTTCTTC

d_gene: TRBD1
v_gene: TRBV6-5
abundance: few
j_gene: TRBJ1-1
CDR3aa: CASSREGALLMNTEAFF
CDR3nt: TGTGCCAGCAGTAGGGAGGGGGCTCTCCTGATGAACACTGAAGCTTTCTTT

d_gene: .
v_gene: TRBV12-3/TRBV12-4
abundance: .
j_gene: TRBJ2-7
CDR3aa: CASTILRGAYEQYF
CDR3nt: TGTGCCAGCACTATTCTACGGGGGGCTTACGAGCAGTACTTC

d_gene: TRBD2
v_gene: TRBV6-2/TRBV6-3
abundance: once
j_gene: TRBJ2-1
CDR3aa: CAGRAGTSGNNEQFF
CDR3nt: TGTGCCGGCAGAGCCGGGACTAGCGGGAACAATGAGCAGTTCTTC

d_gene: .
v_gene: TRBV3-1
abundance: .
j_gene: TRBJ2-5
CDR3aa: CASSPPAGQTQYF
CDR3nt: TGTGCCAGCAGCCCCCCAGCGGGCCAGACCCAGTACTTC

d_gene: TRBD1
v_gene: TRBV24-1
abundance: few
j_gene: TRBJ2-1
CDR3aa: CATSGGDRAYNEQFF
CDR3nt: TGTGCCACCAGTGGTGGGGACAGGGCCTACAATGAGCAGTTCTTC

d_gene: .
v_gene: TRBV11-3
abundance: few
j_gene: TRBJ1-2
CDR3aa: CASSPLRGNGYTF
CDR3nt: TGTGCCAGCAGCCCCCTAAGAGGGAACGGCTACACCTTC

d_gene: .
v_gene: TRBV3-1
abundance: .
j_gene: TRBJ2-3
CDR3aa: CASSQEDVWGARTDTQYF
CDR3nt: TGTGCCAGCAGCCAAGAGGACGTTTGGGGGGCGCGCACAGATACGCAGTATTTT

d_gene: .
v_gene: TRBV18
abundance: .
j_gene: TRBJ2-1
CDR3aa: CASSPQMGAYNEQFF
CDR3nt: TGTGCCAGCTCACCGCAAATGGGGGCCTACAATGAGCAGTTCTTC

d_gene: TRBD2
v_gene: TRBV10-2
abundance: .
j_gene: TRBJ2-7
CDR3aa: CAGSPTSGNYEQYF
CDR3nt: TGCGCCGGCAGCCCGACTAGCGGGAACTACGAGCAGTACTTC

d_gene: TRBD2
v_gene: TRBV11-2
abundance: few
j_gene: TRBJ2-1
CDR3aa: CASSPLAGGPVGSNEQFF
CDR3nt: TGTGCCAGCAGCCCGCTAGCGGGAGGGCCTGTGGGTAGTAATGAGCAGTTCTTC

d_gene: TRBD2
v_gene: TRBV5-1
abundance: .
j_gene: TRBJ2-3
CDR3aa: CASSQTTTLALGTDTQYF
CDR3nt: TGCGCCAGCAGCCAAACGACGACACTAGCGCTGGGGACAGATACGCAGTATTTT

d_gene: .
v_gene: TRBV4-2
abundance: .
j_gene: TRBJ2-5
CDR3aa: CASSQVGTSPHKKETRYF
CDR3nt: TGTGCCAGCAGCCAAGTGGGGACTTCGCCCCACAAAAAAGAGACCCGGTACTTC

d_gene: .
v_gene: TRBV12-3/TRBV12-4
abundance: .
j_gene: TRBJ2-3
CDR3aa: CASSSEVPYTQYF
CDR3nt: TGTGCCAGCAGTTCCGAGGTTCCCTATACGCAGTATTTT

d_gene: .
v_gene: TRBV4-2
abundance: few
j_gene: TRBJ1-1
CDR3aa: CASSPQTDTEAFF
CDR3nt: TGTGCCAGCAGCCCTCAGACGGACACTGAAGCTTTCTTT

d_gene: .
v_gene: TRBV12-3/TRBV12-4
abundance: .
j_gene: TRBJ2-3
CDR3aa: CASSVGAPPPDTQYF
CDR3nt: TGTGCCAGCAGTGTAGGGGCTCCCCCCCCAGATACGCAGTATTTT

d_gene: .
v_gene: TRBV3-1
abundance: few
j_gene: TRBJ2-7
CDR3aa: CASSPGTPASYEQYF
CDR3nt: TGTGCCAGCAGCCCCGGCACTCCCGCTTCCTACGAGCAGTACTTC

d_gene: TRBD2
v_gene: TRBV20-1
abundance: few
j_gene: TRBJ2-7
CDR3aa: CSARTSVVYEQYF
CDR3nt: TGCAGTGCCCGGACTAGCGTGGTCTACGAGCAGTACTTC

d_gene: TRBD1
v_gene: TRBV4-1
abundance: .
j_gene: TRBJ2-5
CDR3aa: CASSHADRYQETQYF
CDR3nt: TGCGCCAGCAGCCATGCGGACAGGTACCAAGAGACCCAGTACTTC

d_gene: TRBD2
v_gene: TRBV7-9
abundance: few
j_gene: TRBJ2-5
CDR3aa: CASSLALAQFQDTQYF
CDR3nt: TGTGCCAGCAGCTTAGCACTAGCGCAATTCCAAGATACCCAGTACTTC

d_gene: .
v_gene: TRBV18
abundance: few
j_gene: TRBJ2-5
CDR3aa: CASSPPSGKTQYF
CDR3nt: TGTGCCAGCTCACCACCGTCCGGGAAGACCCAGTACTTC

d_gene: .
v_gene: TRBV7-2
abundance: .
j_gene: TRBJ2-3
CDR3aa: CASSSALKGGGTDTQYF
CDR3nt: TGTGCCAGCAGCTCTGCCCTGAAGGGAGGTGGGACAGATACGCAGTATTTT

d_gene: TRBD2
v_gene: TRBV6-1
abundance: .
j_gene: TRBJ2-3
CDR3aa: CASSLGLGAADTQYF
CDR3nt: TGTGCCAGCAGCCTAGGACTAGGGGCCGCAGATACGCAGTATTTT

d_gene: .
v_gene: TRBV18
abundance: .
j_gene: TRBJ2-1
CDR3aa: CASSRGTYNEQSF
CDR3nt: TGTGCCAGCTCACGCGGGACTTACAATGAGCAGTCCTTC

d_gene: .
v_gene: TRBV27
abundance: .
j_gene: TRBJ1-1
CDR3aa: CASSWRQGNTEAFF
CDR3nt: TGTGCCAGCAGTTGGCGGCAGGGGAACACTGAAGCTTTCTTT

d_gene: TRBD1
v_gene: TRBV29-1
abundance: .
j_gene: TRBJ1-1
CDR3aa: CSVARRGRDTEAFF
CDR3nt: TGCAGCGTTGCCCGCAGGGGGAGGGACACTGAAGCTTTCTTT

d_gene: TRBD1
v_gene: TRBV5-1
abundance: few
j_gene: TRBJ2-3
CDR3aa: CASSSAQGALSTDTQYF
CDR3nt: TGCGCCAGCAGCTCTGCACAGGGGGCCCTTAGCACAGATACGCAGTATTTT

d_gene: .
v_gene: TRBV29-1
abundance: many
j_gene: TRBJ2-6
CDR3aa: CSVGISGANVLTF
CDR3nt: TGCAGCGTTGGAATCTCTGGGGCCAACGTCCTGACTTTC

d_gene: .
v_gene: TRBV7-2
abundance: few
j_gene: TRBJ2-1
CDR3aa: CASSLAGIWDPYNEQFF
CDR3nt: TGTGCCAGCAGCTTAGCCGGCATATGGGACCCCTACAATGAGCAGTTCTTC

d_gene: .
v_gene: TRBV10-3
abundance: once
j_gene: TRBJ1-1
CDR3aa: CAISTPTGRAEAFF
CDR3nt: TGTGCCATCTCTACCCCCACCGGAAGGGCTGAAGCTTTCTTT

d_gene: TRBD2
v_gene: TRBV5-1
abundance: .
j_gene: TRBJ2-1
CDR3aa: CASNHSRRGVYNEQFF
CDR3nt: TGCGCCAGCAACCATTCCCGGCGGGGGGTATACAATGAGCAGTTCTTC

d_gene: TRBD1
v_gene: TRBV20-1
abundance: .
j_gene: TRBJ2-5
CDR3aa: CSADRGLSWETQYF
CDR3nt: TGCAGTGCGGACAGGGGGCTTTCGTGGGAGACCCAGTACTTC

d_gene: .
v_gene: TRBV2
abundance: few
j_gene: TRBJ2-5
CDR3aa: CASSDALSVQETQYF
CDR3nt: TGTGCCAGCAGTGATGCCTTGTCCGTTCAAGAGACCCAGTACTTC

d_gene: .
v_gene: TRBV4-1
abundance: few
j_gene: TRBJ2-4
CDR3aa: CASSQPLTGRAKNIQYF
CDR3nt: TGCGCCAGCAGCCAACCTCTTACAGGAAGGGCCAAAAACATTCAGTACTTC

d_gene: TRBD2
v_gene: TRBV12-3/TRBV12-4
abundance: .
j_gene: TRBJ2-7
CDR3aa: CASSPGLVSYNEQYF
CDR3nt: TGTGCCAGCAGCCCGGGACTAGTTTCCTACAATGAGCAGTACTTC

d_gene: TRBD2
v_gene: TRBV4-2
abundance: many
j_gene: TRBJ2-7
CDR3aa: CASSRQAGDSSEQYF
CDR3nt: TGTGCCAGCAGCCGACAAGCGGGGGACTCATCCGAGCAGTACTTC

d_gene: .
v_gene: TRBV7-2
abundance: many
j_gene: TRBJ2-4
CDR3aa: CASSLAWGKNIQYF
CDR3nt: TGTGCCAGCAGCTTAGCCTGGGGCAAAAACATTCAGTACTTC

d_gene: TRBD2
v_gene: TRBV20-1
abundance: few
j_gene: TRBJ2-5
CDR3aa: CSARPPTSGQETQYF
CDR3nt: TGCAGTGCTAGACCTCCTACTAGCGGGCAAGAGACCCAGTACTTC

d_gene: TRBD2
v_gene: TRBV10-3
abundance: many
j_gene: TRBJ2-3
CDR3aa: CAISESRLAGASTDTQYF
CDR3nt: TGTGCCATCAGTGAGTCGAGACTAGCGGGAGCTAGCACAGATACGCAGTATTTT

d_gene: .
v_gene: TRBV11-2
abundance: few
j_gene: TRBJ1-2
CDR3aa: CASSQNRVYGYTF
CDR3nt: TGTGCCAGCAGCCAAAACAGGGTATATGGCTACACCTTC

d_gene: TRBD1
v_gene: TRBV7-9
abundance: .
j_gene: TRBJ2-7
CDR3aa: CASSDDRVSYEQYF
CDR3nt: TGTGCCAGCAGCGACGACAGGGTTTCCTACGAGCAGTACTTC

d_gene: .
v_gene: TRBV6-6
abundance: once
j_gene: TRBJ2-3
CDR3aa: CASSRRTAPADTQYF
CDR3nt: TGTGCCAGCAGCCGCCGGACGGCACCCGCAGATACGCAGTATTTT